One sample yielded the 32 T cell receptor beta chains listed below, sequenced in a study of vaccination and CD4 T cells after COVID-19. Sequence data for DNA of cultured CD4+ T cells were generated by the Oncomine TCR Beta short-read assay. TCRdb reanalysed the PCR reads using MiXCR and keeps one entry per CDR3 protein. The repertoire holds roughly 5,400 distinct CDR3 sequences, with 35% to 50% as singletons. Treatment defined: roughly 10-day PBMC culture with coronavirus spike peptide pools or control peptides (ViraFEST assay). The antigens of these receptors remain unknown. The sequenced material came from CD4+ T cells from blood, cultured in vitro. These receptors were collected from a human donor who had recovered from COVID-19.

The gene calls are TRBV7-3 and TRBJ2-2; unclear D gene. The CDR3 is made up of 14 amino acids. With 0 bases removed from V and 1 base from J, the gap between germline ends came to 3 bases. CDR1 and CDR2 from the germline V gene are SGHTA and FQGTGA. DNA for the CDR3: TGTGCCAGCAGCTTAACTGTGAACACCGGGGAGCTGTTTTTT. This encodes CASSLTVNTGELFF.

This clonotype was seen a handful of times. The CDR3 protein is CASSLEAAGQLTDTQYF. The CDR3 DNA sequence: TGCGCCAGCAGCTTGGAGGCCGCGGGACAGCTCACAGATACGCAGTATTTT. The genes are TRBV5-1 and TRBJ2-3; possibly TRBD1 for D (7 bases). Germline V gene data show CDR1 as SGHRS and CDR2 as YFSETQ. V was pared by 0 bases and J by 2 bases, with 16 bases between. CDR3 length: 17 residues.

This chain links TRBV5-8 with TRBJ2-5; no firm D call. The CDR3 contains 13 residues. V lost 7 bases to trimming and J lost 5 bases, with 15 bases between them. Germline V gene lookup returns CDR1 SGHTS and CDR2 YDEGEE. The CDR3 is CASWSFLRETQYF. The CDR3 region has the DNA TGTGCCAGCTGGTCCTTCCTCAGGGAGACCCAGTACTTC.

This clonotype has more than one count but fewer than ten. The chain combines TRBV10-3 with TRBJ1-1, with 7 bases identical to TRBD1. V lost 10 bases and J lost 5; bases outside the gene matches: 16. The CDR3 extends over 15 amino acids. CDR1 and CDR2 from the germline V gene are ENHRY and SYGVKD. CDR3 sequence: CATALSNRGDTEAFF. The DNA of the CDR3 is TGTGCCACAGCACTATCAAACAGGGGTGATACTGAAGCTTTCTTT.

This chain links TRBV6-5 with TRBJ1-2, with D tentatively TRBD1 (6 bases). The V gene lost 0 bases and the J gene lost 9 bases, with 11 bases spanning the gap. Germline V gene sequence: CDR1 MNHEY, CDR2 SVGAGI. The CDR3 contains 13 residues. Here the CDR3 DNA reads TGTGCCAGCAGTTACTCCACAGGGAGGCGCTACACCTTC. The encoded protein is CASSYSTGRRYTF.

The CDR3 region has the DNA TGTGCCATCAGTGAAGGGGCGAATAGCAATCAGCCCCAGCATTTT. Translating it yields CAISEGANSNQPQHF. V gene TRBV10-3 combines with J gene TRBJ1-5; D is perhaps TRBD1 (5 bases). Trimming left V 3 bases short and J 0 bases short, with 9 bases between. The CDR3 runs 15 residues. Germline V gene sequence: CDR1 ENHRY, CDR2 SYGVKD.

This clonotype was seen a few times. The chain employs TRBV24-1 and TRBJ2-1, with 9 bases identical to TRBD2. V trimming: 7 bases; J trimming: 7 bases; junction bases outside the gene matches: 13. The germline V gene encodes CDR1 KGHDR and CDR2 SFDVKD. There are 16 residues in the CDR3. CDR3 in DNA: TGTGCCACCAGCCTCTCCGGCGGGAGGGGGGTAAATGAGCAGTTCTTC. Amino acids: CATSLSGGRGVNEQFF.

This chain joins TRBV9 and TRBJ2-3; 10 bases line up with TRBD1. Germline values: CDR1 SGDLS, CDR2 YYNGEE. The J segment lost 4 bases and the V segment lost 3 bases, leaving 8 bases of the junction unmatched. This CDR3 is built from 16 residues. The CDR3 sequence: CASSAGTGAVADTQYF. CDR3 DNA: TGTGCCAGCAGCGCGGGGACAGGGGCCGTGGCAGATACGCAGTATTTT.

This clonotype was picked up one time. The rearrangement uses TRBV30 and TRBJ2-1; D remains unclear. The CDR3 totals 13 residues. CDR1 is GTSNPN and CDR2 is SVGIG in the germline V gene (reference sequence). V was shortened by 1 base and J by 3 bases, with 7 bases between the two germline ends. The CDR3 bases are TGTGCCTGGAGTGCACAGATCTACAATGAGCAGTTCTTC. Translating gives CAWSAQIYNEQFF.

There are a few counts of this clonotype. The CDR3 loop is CASSLRVRGPEAFF. The CDR3 bases are TGTGCCAGCAGTTTGCGGGTCAGGGGCCCCGAAGCTTTCTTT. The genes are TRBV6-5 and TRBJ1-1; D possibly corresponds to TRBD1 (6 bases). The CDR3 runs 14 residues. The ends were cut back, 4 bases at V and 8 bases at J, with 17 bases in the middle. Germline CDR1 MNHEY, CDR2 SVGAGI.

V gene TRBV11-1 combines with J gene TRBJ2-5, with TRBD2 matching 13 bases. V trimming: 5 bases; J trimming: 5 bases; junction bases outside the gene matches: 8. The V gene's germline CDR1 is SGHAT and CDR2 FQDESV (reference sequence). The CDR3 is 16 amino acids. The chain's CDR3 is CASSIRLAGGIETQYF. Here the CDR3 DNA reads TGTGCCAGCAGCATCAGACTAGCGGGGGGCATCGAGACCCAGTACTTC.

A remark on this clonotype: An end of the junction differs from the germline gene, which may be a read error. The chain is built from TRBV5-1 and TRBJ1-2; possibly TRBD1 for D (5 bases). The CDR3 has 12 amino acids. CDR1 and CDR2 (germline): SGHRS, YFSETQ. The CDR3 DNA is TGTGCCAGCAGCCCCCCGGGGGAAGGCTACACCTTC. Translating it yields CASSPPGEGYTF.

The rearrangement links TRBV20-1 to TRBJ2-6; D is unclear. The CDR3 totals 15 residues. V was shortened by 0 bases and J by 0 bases, with 6 bases between the two germline ends. Germline assignment: CDR1 DFQATT and CDR2 SNEGSKA (reference sequence). CDR3 nucleotides: TGCAGTGCTAGAGAAAGAGCCTCTGGGGCCAACGTCCTGACTTTC. This translates into CSARERASGANVLTF.

Only a few counts were recorded for this clonotype. V gene TRBV27 combines with J gene TRBJ1-2; 8 nucleotides line up with TRBD1. With V trimmed by 8 bases and J by 6 bases, 8 bases remained unmatched. This CDR3 has 13 amino acids. From germline, CDR1 is MNHEY and CDR2 SMNVEV (reference sequence). The CDR3 region is CASRATGGNGYTF. For the CDR3, the DNA is TGTGCCAGCCGCGCCACAGGGGGAAATGGCTACACCTTC.

This chain joins TRBV7-3 and TRBJ2-7; perhaps TRBD2 as D (6 bases). The V and J ends lost 2 bases and 2 bases respectively, with 13 bases between them. Germline CDR1 reads SGHTA; CDR2 reads FQGTGA. The CDR3 is 15 residues long. CDR3 coding DNA: TGTGCCAGCAGCTTAGGCGGGACGTATCCCTACGAGCAGTACTTC. Translation gives CASSLGGTYPYEQYF.

The rearrangement links TRBV7-3 to TRBJ2-7; maybe TRBD1 (5 bases). Germline loops: CDR1 SGHTA, CDR2 FQGTGA. The CDR3 runs 12 residues. CDR3 sequence (DNA): TGTGCGCTGAGGCAGGGAAGACTCGAGCAGTACTTC. It is translated as CALRQGRLEQYF.

The table lists this clonotype with a few counts. The chain links TRBV7-9 to TRBJ1-5; D call uncertain. CDR1 is SEHNR, CDR2 FQNEAQ, per germline (reference sequence). The CDR3 has 15 amino acids. Trimming shortened V by 1 base and J by 1 base, and 8 bases separated the two germline ends. DNA of the CDR3: TGTGCCAGCAGCTTAGGGTCGTCGAGCAATCAGCCCCAGCATTTT. The encoded protein is CASSLGSSSNQPQHF. Complete variable domain (other parts from reference TRBV7-9 and TRBJ1-5): DTGVSQNPRHKITKRGQNVTFRCDPISEHNRLYWYRQTLGQGPEFLTYFQNEAQLEKSRLLSDRFSAERPKGSFSTLEIQRTEQGDSAMYLCASSLGSSSNQPQHFGDGTRLSIL.

The chain links TRBV6-1 to TRBJ2-2, with 14 bases fitting TRBD2. The J segment lost 5 bases and the V segment lost 6 bases, leaving 8 bases of the junction unmatched. CDR1 MNHNS and CDR2 SASEGT come from the germline V gene. This CDR3 has 17 amino acids. The CDR3 DNA follows: TGTGCCAGCAGCTCTACAGGACTAGCGGGGGGAACCGGGGAGCTGTTTTTT. Translation: CASSSTGLAGGTGELFF.

The chain employs TRBV6-2 or TRBV6-3 and TRBJ1-1; D ambiguous. The CDR3 covers 16 residues. Germline V CDR1 and CDR2: MNHEY, SVGEGT. V lost 8 bases and J lost 2, with 21 bases in between. Written as DNA, the CDR3 is TGTGCCAGCTTCCCGCGCGGCTACGCTCAAAACACTGAAGCTTTCTTT. This sequence encodes CASFPRGYAQNTEAFF.

The chain has TRBV20-1 and TRBJ2-7, with D possibly being TRBD2 (7 bases). In germline, CDR1 is DFQATT, CDR2 SNEGSKA (reference sequence). This CDR3 has 15 residues. V was clipped by 6 bases and J by 5 bases, with 23 bases between them. CDR3 amino acids: CSATSAGGLWDEQYF. Written as DNA, the CDR3 is TGCAGTGCGACCTCTGCCGGGGGGCTCTGGGACGAGCAGTACTTC.

This clonotype is judged medium-sized (0.01 to 0.1%). This rearrangement joins TRBV2 to TRBJ1-5, with D perhaps matching TRBD1 (5 bases). Per germline, CDR1 SNHLY and CDR2 FYNNEI. The CDR3 is 14 amino acids. Trimming cost V 6 bases and J 0 bases, with 9 bases left between them. The CDR3 sequence: CASSATDSNQPQHF. The CDR3 DNA reads as TGTGCCAGCAGCGCGACAGATAGCAATCAGCCCCAGCATTTT.

This clonotype has a handful of counts. This chain connects TRBV20-1 to TRBJ2-7; no firm D call. This CDR3 comprises 13 residues. Germline V gene lookup returns CDR1 DFQATT and CDR2 SNEGSKA (reference sequence). Trimming cost V 3 bases and J 3 bases, with 12 bases left between them. The CDR3 region has the DNA TGCAGTGCTAGTCCGGGTGGCGGCTACGAGCAGTACTTC. This sequence encodes CSASPGGGYEQYF.

The chain has TRBV11-2 and TRBJ1-1, with D perhaps matching TRBD1 (6 bases). This CDR3 is built from 14 residues. Germline CDR1 and CDR2: SGHAT and FQNNGV. Trimming shortened V by 5 bases and J by 8 bases, and 18 bases separated the two germline ends. The CDR3 here is CASSVNRDFSEAFF. CDR3 DNA: TGTGCCAGCAGCGTCAACAGGGATTTCTCCGAAGCTTTCTTT.

This clonotype has a handful of counts. The rearrangement joins TRBV6-1 to TRBJ1-6, with TRBD1 as a possible D gene (6 bases). The CDR3 loop spans 16 amino acids. V lost 3 bases and J 1 base, leaving 10 bases between the germline ends. The V gene's germline CDR1 is MNHNS and CDR2 SASEGT. The CDR3 sequence is CASSDIQGSYNSPLHF. The DNA of the CDR3 is TGTGCCAGCAGTGATATCCAGGGGTCCTATAATTCACCCCTCCACTTT.

The chain uses TRBV6-5 and TRBJ2-7, with TRBD1 matching over 8 bases. This CDR3 comprises 14 residues. With 2 bases clipped from V and 6 bases from J, the junction kept 6 bases outside the gene matches. Germline V lookup: CDR1 MNHEY, CDR2 SVGAGI. CDR3 region: CASSYQGAGSEQYF. The CDR3 nucleotides read TGTGCCAGCAGTTACCAGGGGGCAGGGTCCGAGCAGTACTTC.

The rearrangement uses TRBV19 and TRBJ1-2, with D tentatively TRBD1 (5 bases). The V end lost 3 bases, the J end lost 0 bases, and 17 bases lay between the germline ends. CDR1 and CDR2 from the germline V gene are LNHDA and SQIVND (reference sequence). The CDR3 runs to 17 residues. The CDR3 reads CASSIRGQTESNYGYTF. In nucleotides, the CDR3 is TGTGCCAGTAGTATTAGAGGGCAGACAGAATCTAACTATGGCTACACCTTC.

The chain links TRBV7-2 to TRBJ2-1, with D tentatively TRBD2 (6 bases). Between the trimmed V and J ends, which lost 3 bases and 9 bases, there was a span of 15 bases. The germline CDR1 and CDR2 sequences are SGHTA and FQGNSA. There are 14 residues in the CDR3. CDR3 in amino acids: CASSFMGVGGEQFF. The CDR3 coding sequence is TGTGCCAGCAGCTTTATGGGAGTGGGGGGTGAGCAGTTCTTC.

This rearrangement joins TRBV2 to TRBJ1-1; possible D gene TRBD1, 6 bases. The CDR3 has 15 amino acids. CDR1 and CDR2 from the germline V gene are SNHLY and FYNNEI. Trimming cost V 1 base and J 1 base, with 10 bases left between them. The chain's CDR3 is CASSEEPGANTEAFF. CDR3 nucleotides: TGTGCCAGCAGTGAAGAACCAGGGGCGAACACTGAAGCTTTCTTT.

The rearrangement uses TRBV20-1 and TRBJ1-3; tentatively, D is TRBD1 (6 bases). V dropped 1 base and J dropped 6 bases, with 16 bases sitting between them. Germline CDR1 and CDR2: DFQATT and SNEGSKA (reference sequence). CDR3 length equals 15 residues. This chain's CDR3 is CSARVRAAGVNTIYF. Written as DNA, the CDR3 is TGCAGTGCTAGAGTCAGGGCGGCAGGGGTAAACACCATATATTTT.

This sequence joins TRBV20-1 and TRBJ2-5, with 8 bases matching TRBD1. The CDR3 loop spans 12 amino acids. Germline trimming cut 5 bases from V and 6 bases from J; bases unmatched to any gene: 5. Germline CDR1 DFQATT, CDR2 SNEGSKA (reference sequence). Here the CDR3 reads CSAGQGLQTQYF. The CDR3 DNA reads TGCAGTGCTGGACAGGGTTTACAGACCCAGTACTTC.

This clonotype showed up just a few times. The chain joins TRBV6-1 to TRBJ1-3; D is unresolved. This CDR3 region has 15 residues. V was shortened by 6 bases and J by 0 bases, with 12 bases between the two germline ends. The germline V gene has CDR1 MNHNS and CDR2 SASEGT. CDR3 coding DNA: TGTGCCAGCAGCCGAAACATCTACTCTGGAAACACCATATATTTT. As protein: CASSRNIYSGNTIYF.

V is TRBV10-1 and J is TRBJ1-6, with 8 bases matching TRBD1. This CDR3 is 14 amino acids long. The trim removed 9 bases at V and 3 bases at J, leaving 4 bases unmatched. Germline V CDR1 and CDR2: WNHNN, SYGVQD (reference sequence). CDR3 sequence: CARADRGYNSPLHF. The CDR3 DNA is TGCGCCAGGGCTGACAGGGGCTATAATTCACCCCTCCACTTT.